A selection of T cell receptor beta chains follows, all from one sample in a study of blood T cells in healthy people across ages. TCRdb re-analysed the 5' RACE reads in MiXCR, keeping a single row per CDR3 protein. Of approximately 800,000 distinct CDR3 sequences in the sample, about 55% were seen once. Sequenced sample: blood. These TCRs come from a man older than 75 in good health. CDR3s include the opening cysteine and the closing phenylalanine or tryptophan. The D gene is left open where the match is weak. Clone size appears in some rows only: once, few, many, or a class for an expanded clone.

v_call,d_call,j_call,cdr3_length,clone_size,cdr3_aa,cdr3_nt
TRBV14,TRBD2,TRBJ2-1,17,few,CASSLSGRSRSGNEQFF,TGTGCCAGCAGCCTTAGCGGGAGGTCCAGATCTGGCAATGAGCAGTTCTTC
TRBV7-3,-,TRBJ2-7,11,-,CASSSGSEQYF,TGTGCCAGCAGTTCAGGGAGCGAGCAGTACTTC
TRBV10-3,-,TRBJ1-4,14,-,CAISEWRANEKLFF,TGTGCCATCAGTGAGTGGAGGGCTAATGAAAAACTGTTTTTT
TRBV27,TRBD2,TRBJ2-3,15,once,CASRGTSGSGDTQYF,TGTGCCAGCAGAGGGACTAGCGGGAGTGGTGATACGCAGTATTTT
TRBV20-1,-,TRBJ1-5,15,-,CSARGADTTNQPQHF,TGCAGTGCCCGAGGCGCAGATACAACGAATCAGCCCCAGCATTTT
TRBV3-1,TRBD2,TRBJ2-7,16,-,CASSQGLAGGGHEQYF,TGTGCCAGCAGCCAAGGTCTAGCGGGAGGCGGACACGAGCAGTACTTC
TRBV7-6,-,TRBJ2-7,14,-,CASSLSDGSFEQYF,TGTGCCAGCAGCTTATCGGACGGTTCCTTCGAGCAGTACTTC
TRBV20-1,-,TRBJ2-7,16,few,CSARDNVQHRAYEQYF,TGCAGTGCTAGAGATAATGTACAGCACAGAGCCTACGAGCAGTACTTC
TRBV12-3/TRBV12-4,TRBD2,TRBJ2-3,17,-,CASSFIGLASGGRYAYF,TGTGCCAGCAGTTTCATCGGACTAGCTTCCGGGGGCAGATACGCGTATTTT
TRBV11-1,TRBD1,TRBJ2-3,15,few,CASSPTQGAADTQYF,TGTGCCAGCAGCCCGACGCAGGGGGCCGCAGATACGCAGTATTTT
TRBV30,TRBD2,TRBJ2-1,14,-,CAWSESGSRNEQFF,TGTGCCTGGAGTGAAAGCGGGAGTCGCAATGAGCAGTTCTTC
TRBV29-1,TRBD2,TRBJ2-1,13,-,CSVSGRAYNEQFF,TGCAGCGTTAGCGGGAGGGCTTACAATGAGCAGTTCTTC
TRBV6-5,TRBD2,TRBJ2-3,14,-,CASSYSRNGCGGYF,TGTGCCAGCAGTTACTCTCGAAATGGGTGCGGGGGGTATTTT
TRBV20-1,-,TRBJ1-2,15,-,CSAIGPGATNYGYTF,TGCAGTGCTATTGGGCCAGGGGCCACTAACTATGGCTACACCTTC
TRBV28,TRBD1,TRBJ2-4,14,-,CASSAPGTGGVQYF,TGTGCCAGCAGTGCCCCGGGGACAGGGGGCGTGCAGTACTTC
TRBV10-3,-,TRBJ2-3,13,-,CAISQLGPDTQYF,TGTGCCATCAGCCAATTGGGACCGGATACGCAGTATTTT
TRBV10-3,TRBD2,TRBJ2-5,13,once,CAISDPAGGPEYF,TGTGCCATCAGTGACCCAGCGGGAGGGCCAGAGTACTTC
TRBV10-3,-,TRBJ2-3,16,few,CAISDPPLAEADTQYF,TGTGCCATCAGTGACCCCCCCTTAGCAGAAGCAGATACGCAGTATTTT
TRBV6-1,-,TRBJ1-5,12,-,CASSDGETPQHF,TGTGCCAGCAGTGATGGGGAGACGCCCCAGCATTTT
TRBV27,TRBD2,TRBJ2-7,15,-,CASSDPAGGNYEQYF,TGTGCCAGCAGTGACCCCGCGGGAGGGAACTACGAGCAGTACTTC
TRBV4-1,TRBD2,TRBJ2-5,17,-,CASSQDWEGIYQETQYF,TGCGCCAGCAGCCAAGATTGGGAGGGGATATACCAAGAGACCCAGTACTTC
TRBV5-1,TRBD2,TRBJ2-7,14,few,CASRGSGGSYEQYF,TGCGCCAGCAGAGGCTCGGGGGGATCCTACGAGCAGTACTTC
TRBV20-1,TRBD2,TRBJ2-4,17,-,CSASSSWAAGSRNIQYF,TGCAGTGCTAGCTCCTCGTGGGCAGCGGGAAGTCGGAACATTCAGTACTTC
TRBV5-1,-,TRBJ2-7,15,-,CASSLFGESSYEQYF,TGCGCCAGCAGCTTGTTCGGGGAGAGCTCCTACGAGCAGTACTTC
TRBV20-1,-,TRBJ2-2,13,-,CSAGGPNTGELFF,TGCAGTGCTGGGGGACCGAACACCGGGGAGCTGTTTTTT
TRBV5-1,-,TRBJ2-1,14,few,CASSLDPNRVEQFF,TGCGCCAGCAGCTTGGACCCTAACAGGGTTGAGCAGTTCTTC
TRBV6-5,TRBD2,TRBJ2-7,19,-,CASSFNPPGLAGVGNEQYF,TGTGCCAGCAGTTTCAACCCCCCGGGACTAGCGGGAGTCGGTAACGAGCAGTACTTC
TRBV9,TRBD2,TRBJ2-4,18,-,CASSVATASGRGANIQYF,TGTGCCAGCAGCGTAGCTACGGCTAGCGGGAGAGGGGCGAACATTCAGTACTTC
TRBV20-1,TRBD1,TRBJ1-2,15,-,CSATRQGTQNYGYTF,TGCAGTGCTACGAGACAGGGGACCCAAAACTATGGCTACACCTTC
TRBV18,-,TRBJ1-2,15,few,CASSPEAFRLGGYTF,TGTGCCAGCTCACCTGAGGCTTTCCGGCTGGGCGGCTACACCTTC
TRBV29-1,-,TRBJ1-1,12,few,CSAGTAGSEAFF,TGCAGCGCCGGGACGGCGGGGTCTGAAGCTTTCTTT
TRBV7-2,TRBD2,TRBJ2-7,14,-,CASGTREGPVEQYF,TGTGCCAGCGGAACGCGGGAGGGCCCGGTCGAGCAGTACTTC
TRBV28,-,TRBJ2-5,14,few,CASTPPGILKTQYF,TGTGCCAGCACCCCCCCGGGGATTTTGAAGACCCAGTACTTC
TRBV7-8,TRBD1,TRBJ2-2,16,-,CASSLGTGKGTGELFF,TGTGCCAGCAGCTTAGGGACAGGGAAAGGCACCGGGGAGCTGTTTTTT
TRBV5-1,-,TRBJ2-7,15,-,CASSFTPALNYEQYF,TGCGCCAGCAGCTTCACACCTGCACTGAACTACGAGCAGTACTTC
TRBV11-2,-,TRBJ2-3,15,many,CASSLEGAGADTQYF,TGTGCCAGCAGCTTAGAAGGGGCAGGGGCAGATACGCAGTATTTT
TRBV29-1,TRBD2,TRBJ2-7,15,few,CSVEVGLAGPYEQYF,TGCAGCGTTGAGGTTGGACTAGCGGGACCCTACGAGCAGTACTTC
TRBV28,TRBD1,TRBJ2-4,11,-,CASSSWTGNYF,TGTGCCAGCAGTTCGTGGACAGGGAATTACTTC